The 20 T cell receptor beta chains in this list originate from one sample, sequenced in a study of STAT5B mutations in CD4+ large granular lymphocyte leukemia. The table came from immunoSEQ multiplex PCR; TCRdb's copy has only in-frame clones and leaves some out. This sample has tens of thousands of clones, with less than 80% found just once. The sequenced material came from CD4+ T cells from blood buffy coats. The receptors shown here come from a human donor in good health.

This chain uses TRBV10-3 with TRBJ2-1; TRBD2 matches 9 bases. Germline CDR1 and CDR2: ENHRY and SYGVKD. The CDR3 length is 15 residues. V was pared by 6 bases and J by 0 bases, with 3 bases of the junction left unmatched. In DNA, the CDR3 is TGTGCCATCAGGTCTAGCGGGGACTCCTACAATGAGCAGTTCTTC. Its translation is CAIRSSGDSYNEQFF.

This clone was counted a few times. V and J are TRBV23-1 and TRBJ2-7; D is unresolved. TRBV23-1 is noted as an ORF with a role that remains uncertain. This CDR3 is built from 13 residues. Trimming shortened V by 4 bases and J by 4 bases, and 11 bases separated the two germline ends. CDR3 loop: CASSLSEAYEQYF. For the CDR3, the DNA is TGCGCCAGCAGTCTTTCAGAGGCTTACGAGCAGTACTTC.

DNA for the CDR3: TGTGCCAGTTCGGGGACGGCCGATCAGCCCCAGCATTTT. Encoded protein: CASSGTADQPQHF. The rearrangement joins TRBV19 to TRBJ1-5; a possible D gene is TRBD1 (5 bases). V was pared by 8 bases and J by 5 bases, with 13 bases between. This CDR3 comprises 13 residues. Germline values: CDR1 LNHDA, CDR2 SQIVND (reference sequence).

The chain is built from TRBV6-1 and TRBJ2-1, with no clear D. V lost 7 bases and J 0 bases, leaving 13 bases between the germline ends. CDR3 length: 15 amino acids. From germline, CDR1 is MNHNS and CDR2 SASEGT. Here the CDR3 reads CASNLDASSYNEQFF. In nucleotides, the CDR3 is TGTGCCAGCAATCTGGACGCGAGCTCCTACAATGAGCAGTTCTTC.

The chain employs TRBV6-1 and TRBJ2-3, with TRBD2 matching over 10 bases. Germline-derived CDR1 and CDR2 are MNHNS and SASEGT. With 4 bases clipped from V and 3 bases from J, the junction kept 4 bases outside the gene matches. CDR3 size: 15 residues. The CDR3 nucleotides are TGTGCCAGCAGTGCAAGCGGGGGGGCTACAGATACGCAGTATTTT. It encodes CASSASGGATDTQYF.

This clone appeared a single time. This chain joins TRBV18 and TRBJ1-2; the D gene is possibly TRBD1 (5 bases). Per the germline V gene, CDR1 is KGHSH and CDR2 is LQKENI. This CDR3 is 15 amino acids long. Deletions cut 3 bases from V and 8 bases from J, with 19 bases between. In DNA, the CDR3 is TGTGCCAGCTCACCGAGGAAGCAAGGGGTGGGAGGCTACACCTTC. Translating gives CASSPRKQGVGGYTF.

V is TRBV28 and J is TRBJ1-1, with a weak D call TRBD1 (6 bases). The CDR3 consists of 15 residues. Trimming cost V 9 bases and J 6 bases, with 23 bases left between them. Germline V gene sequence: CDR1 MDHEN, CDR2 SYDVKM. CDR3 in DNA: TGTGCCAGTTGGCCCCACAGGGCCGGGAGCCCTGAAGCTTTCTTT. As protein: CASWPHRAGSPEAFF.

The chain employs TRBV6-5 and TRBJ1-3; TRBD1 is a possible D gene (5 bases). The CDR3 contains 15 residues. Trimming removed 4 bases from V and 0 bases from J, with 10 bases in between. CDR1 and CDR2 from the germline V gene are MNHEY and SVGAGI. The CDR3 DNA reads as TGTGCCAGCAGTTTGGGACGTACCTCTGGAAACACCATATATTTT. Encoded protein: CASSLGRTSGNTIYF.

The rearrangement uses TRBV10-3 and TRBJ2-3; unclear D gene. This CDR3 spans 15 amino acids. The germline CDR1 and CDR2 sequences are ENHRY and SYGVKD. The V end lost 0 bases, the J end lost 0 bases, and 7 bases lay between the germline ends. The DNA of the CDR3 is TGTGCCATCAGTGAGTCGTCCGGGAGCACAGATACGCAGTATTTT. Its translation: CAISESSGSTDTQYF.

The chain links TRBV6-5 to TRBJ2-1; 12 bases align to TRBD2. The CDR3 has 14 residues. The V gene's germline CDR1 is MNHEY and CDR2 SVGAGI. V was pared by 7 bases and J by 4 bases, with 2 bases of the junction left unmatched. CDR3 sequence (DNA): TGTGCCAGCACCACTAGCGGGAGGTACAATGAGCAGTTCTTC. Protein product: CASTTSGRYNEQFF.

The chain couples TRBV29-1 to TRBJ2-2; maybe TRBD2 (6 bases). The CDR3 sequence is 12 residues long. The V gene's germline CDR1 is SQVTM and CDR2 ANQGSEA. V shed 4 bases and J shed 8 bases, with 11 bases lying between them. The CDR3 DNA is TGCAGCGTTGTGGACTACAAGGGGGAGCTGTTTTTT. Protein sequence: CSVVDYKGELFF.

This chain uses TRBV5-4 with TRBJ2-5; the match to TRBD2 covers 11 bases. This CDR3 comprises 15 residues. Per germline, CDR1 SGHNT and CDR2 YYREEE (reference sequence). V trimming: 4 bases; J trimming: 4 bases; junction bases outside the gene matches: 6. The CDR3 DNA reads as TGTGCCAGCAGCACCCGACTAGCGGGACTAGAGACCCAGTACTTC. Translation: CASSTRLAGLETQYF.

The V call is TRBV20-1, the J call TRBJ2-1; D is ambiguous. Germline V gene sequence: CDR1 DFQATT, CDR2 SNEGSKA (reference sequence). This CDR3 comprises 11 residues. With 6 bases removed from V and 10 bases from J, the gap between germline ends came to 13 bases. The CDR3 reads CSATRLGEQFF. The CDR3 DNA reads TGCAGTGCGACTCGATTGGGGGAGCAGTTCTTC.

This chain links TRBV6-5 with TRBJ1-2; TRBD1 might be the D (6 bases). This CDR3 has 14 residues. CDR1 and CDR2 (germline): MNHEY, SVGAGI. The V and J ends lost 5 bases and 2 bases respectively, with 12 bases between them. The CDR3 DNA follows: TGTGCCAGCAGTAGGGGGACGGGGAACTATGGCTACACCTTC. Translated: CASSRGTGNYGYTF.

This rearrangement joins TRBV4-3 to TRBJ2-7; the match to TRBD1 covers 7 bases. V shed 0 bases, J shed 3 bases, and the junction held 5 bases outside the gene matches. Germline CDR1 reads LGHNA; CDR2 reads YSLEER. The CDR3 contains 15 residues. This CDR3 is CASSQEGDRGYEQYF. CDR3 DNA: TGCGCCAGCAGCCAAGAAGGGGACAGAGGCTACGAGCAGTACTTC.

The CDR3 is CASSYSWASPYNEQFF. Written as DNA, the CDR3 is TGTGCCAGCAGTTACTCCTGGGCTAGCCCCTACAATGAGCAGTTCTTC. The J gene is TRBJ2-1, the V gene TRBV6-5, with D maybe TRBD2 (5 bases). The CDR3 consists of 16 residues. Germline CDR1 reads MNHEY; CDR2 reads SVGAGI. V lost 0 bases and J lost 2, with 11 bases in between.

The rearrangement uses TRBV5-4 and TRBJ2-1; TRBD2 aligns across 7 bases. Germline assignment: CDR1 SGHNT and CDR2 YYREEE (reference sequence). This CDR3 contains 16 residues. V was pared by 3 bases and J by 3 bases, with 9 bases of the junction left unmatched. This CDR3 reads CASSSSGGSNYNEQFF. DNA for the CDR3: TGTGCCAGCAGCTCGTCGGGCGGGAGTAACTACAATGAGCAGTTCTTC. Based on the CDR3 plus reference TRBV5-4 and TRBJ2-1, the full variable domain is ETGVTQSPTHLIKTRGQQVTLRCSSQSGHNTVSWYQQALGQGPQFIFQYYREEENGRGNFPPRFSGLQFPNYSSELNVNALELDDSALYLCASSSSGGSNYNEQFFGPGTRLTVL.

V is TRBV6-6 and J is TRBJ1-4; possibly TRBD1 for D (5 bases). CDR1 is MNHNY and CDR2 is SVGAGI in the germline V gene (reference sequence). This CDR3 region has 13 residues. Trimming shortened V by 4 bases and J by 6 bases, and 9 bases separated the two germline ends. The CDR3 protein is CASSSGGHEKLFF. The DNA of the CDR3 is TGTGCCAGCAGTTCTGGGGGACATGAAAAACTGTTTTTT.

The chain couples TRBV4-3 to TRBJ2-3; D is possibly TRBD2 (5 bases). Trimming took off 1 base at V and 0 bases at J, with 11 bases between the two ends. Germline-derived CDR1 and CDR2 are LGHNA and YSLEER. The CDR3 is 16 amino acids. CDR3 sequence (DNA): TGCGCCAGCAGCCAAGCTCTATGGACTAGCACAGATACGCAGTATTTT. It yields the protein CASSQALWTSTDTQYF.

A single count supports this clone. This chain joins TRBV2 and TRBJ2-2; 16 nucleotides agree with TRBD2. This CDR3 contains 20 residues. Germline CDR1 and CDR2: SNHLY and FYNNEI. V gave up 1 base and J gave up 3 bases; unmatched junction bases: 8. The CDR3 DNA follows: TGTGCCAGCAGTGAAGTAGGGACTAGCGGGAGGGAGCCGTACACCGGGGAGCTGTTTTTT. Amino acids: CASSEVGTSGREPYTGELFF.